The clone carrying this T cell receptor (beta chain) appeared once. Germline CDR1 and CDR2: MNHEY and SMNVEV (reference sequence). The CDR3 contains 15 residues. Trimming pared 2 bases from V and 8 bases from J, leaving 15 bases between. Libraries were prepared by immunoSEQ multiplex PCR; TCRdb keeps only in-frame clonotypes and omits some of them. The repertoire consists of over 70,000 clones, with 88% occurring once and the leading ten covering roughly 6%. This entry comes from a study of T cell responses to AZD1222 COVID-19 vaccine. This sequence joins TRBV27 and TRBJ2-2; D is possibly TRBD1 (5 bases). This sample comprised peripheral blood, obtained on day 0 of AZD1222 vaccination. The receptor was isolated from an adult in good health. As DNA, the CDR3 is TGTGCCAGCAGTTTACGAGGACAAGTGTTTGGGGAGCTGTTTTTT. Translated, it gives CASSLRGQVFGELFF.